The 6 T cell receptor beta chains below all came from one sample that was sequenced in a study of blood T cells in healthy people across ages. With a J-beta primer mix and a sample-barcoded 5' primer, a second PCR ran about 7 to 11 cycles. TCRdb redid the calling of the 5' RACE reads with MiXCR, one entry per CDR3 protein. The repertoire consists of approximately 1,000,000 distinct CDR3 sequences, with less than 45% occurring once and the leading ten covering around 14%. The sequenced material came from blood. These receptors originate from a man younger than 35 in good health.

This clonotype was observed a handful of times. V usage is TRBV6-6 and J usage is TRBJ2-2; TRBD1 aligns across 7 bases. The length of the CDR3 is 16 residues. CDR1 is MNHNY and CDR2 is SVGAGI in the germline V gene (reference sequence). J lost 0 bases, V lost 5 bases, and 6 bases had no gene match. The CDR3 nucleotides are TGTGCCAGCAGTCGATCCGGACAGGCGAACACCGGGGAGCTGTTTTTT. Translated: CASSRSGQANTGELFF.

This chain links TRBV20-1 with TRBJ2-5, with TRBD2 as a possible D gene (7 bases). Trimming pared 0 bases from V and 2 bases from J, leaving 16 bases between. CDR1 DFQATT and CDR2 SNEGSKA come from the germline V gene (reference sequence). The CDR3 has 16 residues. As DNA, the CDR3 is TGCAGTGCTAGAGATCTATTCGGGGGGCCTCAAGAGACCCAGTACTTC. It is translated as CSARDLFGGPQETQYF.

The chain links TRBV3-1 to TRBJ2-3, with a weak D call TRBD2 (7 bases). CDR1 is LGHDT, CDR2 YNNKEL, per germline (reference sequence). The CDR3 is 16 amino acids. Trimming cost V 4 bases and J 4 bases, with 18 bases left between them. CDR3 sequence (DNA): TGTGCCAGCAGCCCCTTGGGGGGGGCGATCGCAGATACGCAGTATTTT. Its translation is CASSPLGGAIADTQYF.

This clonotype came up once. This rearrangement joins TRBV28 to TRBJ1-1, with TRBD1 as a possible D gene (6 bases). Trimming took off 3 bases at V and 8 bases at J, with 19 bases between the two ends. The CDR3 has 15 residues. Germline CDR1 and CDR2: MDHEN and SYDVKM. This CDR3 reads CASSFTGAPGPEAFF. The CDR3 DNA sequence: TGTGCCAGCAGTTTCACGGGGGCGCCGGGTCCCGAAGCTTTCTTT.

This clonotype was seen more than once but under ten times. The chain couples TRBV4-2 to TRBJ2-1, with TRBD2 matching 8 bases. The length of the CDR3 is 16 residues. Germline V gene data show CDR1 as LGHNA and CDR2 as YNFKEQ. The V and J ends lost 3 bases and 0 bases, in that order; junction bases with no gene match: 4. The CDR3 bases are TGTGCCAGCAGCCAGCTAGCGGGCCCCTCCTACAATGAGCAGTTCTTC. Translated: CASSQLAGPSYNEQFF.

The sample holds a few counts of this clonotype. The CDR3 reads CASSQDLDYTDTQYF. The CDR3 region has the DNA TGCGCCAGCAGCCAAGATTTAGACTACACAGATACGCAGTATTTT. The chain employs TRBV4-3 and TRBJ2-3, with D perhaps TRBD2 (5 bases). The length of the CDR3 is 15 residues. Trimming took 0 bases from V and 2 from J, leaving 9 bases between them. Germline CDR1 reads LGHNA; CDR2 reads YSLEER.